This T cell receptor beta chain was observed in a study of T cell changes during pregnancy in multiple sclerosis (dated by TCRdb to the late 2010s). Some background on the complete study: In women with multiple sclerosis, the researchers looked at how the T cell repertoire shifted as pregnancy progressed.

The CDR3 spans 16 residues, from the cysteine through the phenylalanine. Only the CDR3 region is kept as DNA, spanning 48 bases read in frame from base 1. Trimming takes 4 bases off V and 5 bases off J; junction bases not matched to a gene: 12. CDR1 and CDR2 (LGHNA, YNFKEQ) derive from the germline V gene. Comments on this clone: What this receptor recognizes is not known. Base qualities are missing; no much larger clone stands one base away.

Libraries were constructed by the immunoSEQ multiplex PCR assay. In its TCRdb copy, this immuneACCESS table keeps in-frame sequences only and misses some clones. Where compared with another copy, unresolved V genes explain less than half of these, and the others have no known cause. The sample yields 35,000 to 40,000 clones; more than 75% were counted once. Of the sample, more than 4.5% is held by the ten largest clones. This TCR was recovered from a female donor in good health, enrolled as a control in a pregnancy study. Sequencing used peripheral blood, obtained in the third trimester of pregnancy. This chain joins TRBV4-2 to TRBJ2-7; TRBD1 agrees with 9 junctional bases. CDR3 region: CASSPRPGQGTNEQYF. The DNA reads as follows: TGTGCCAGCAGCCCAAGACCGGGACAGGGAACGAACGAGCAGTACTTC.